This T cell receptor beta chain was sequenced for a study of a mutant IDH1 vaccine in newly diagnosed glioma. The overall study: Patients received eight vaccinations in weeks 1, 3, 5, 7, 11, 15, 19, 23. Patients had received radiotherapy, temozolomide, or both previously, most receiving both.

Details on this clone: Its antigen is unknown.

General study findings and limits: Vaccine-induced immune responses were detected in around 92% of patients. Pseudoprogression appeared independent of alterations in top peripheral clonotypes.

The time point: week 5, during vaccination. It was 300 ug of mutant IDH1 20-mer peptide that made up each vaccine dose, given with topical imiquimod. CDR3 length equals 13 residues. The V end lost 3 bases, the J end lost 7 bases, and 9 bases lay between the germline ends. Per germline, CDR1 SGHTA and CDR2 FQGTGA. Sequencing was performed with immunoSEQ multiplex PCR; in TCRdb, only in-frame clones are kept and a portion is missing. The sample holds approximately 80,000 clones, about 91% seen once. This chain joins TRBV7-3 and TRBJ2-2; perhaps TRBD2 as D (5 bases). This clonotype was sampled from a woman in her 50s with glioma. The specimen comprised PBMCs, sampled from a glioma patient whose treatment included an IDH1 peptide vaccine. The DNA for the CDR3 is TGTGCCAGCAGCTTTAGCGTGAACGGGGAGCTGTTTTTT. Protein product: CASSFSVNGELFF.